The rows below give T cell receptor beta chains drawn from one sample of a study of T cells after yellow fever vaccination. TCRdb re-called the 5' RACE reads through MiXCR, storing one row per CDR3 protein. The sample lists 400,000 or so distinct CDR3 sequences; roughly 6.2% were seen once. The source material was PBMCs, sampled 5 days after the yellow fever booster vaccination. All receptors come from a young man who received the YFV17D yellow fever vaccine. Each CDR3 is given without its conserved first and last residue. Clone size is shown for a subset of rows, as once, few, many or a class of expanded clone.

V: TRBV20-1; length: 13; size: many; CDR3: SARAGRNDHNEQF
V: TRBV4-2; length: 14; size: many; CDR3: ASSRDPGLAADTQY
V: TRBV11-2; length: 16; size: few; CDR3: ASSLRTVPLSSGNTIY
V: TRBV21-1; length: 15; size: NA; CDR3: ASSAGTSGSSYNEQF
V: TRBV20-1; length: 10; size: many; CDR3: SAKPRHTEAF
V: TRBV28; length: 13; size: many; CDR3: ASSHRGENTGELF
V: TRBV14; length: 11; size: NA; CDR3: ASSQGSKYEQY
V: TRBV20-1; length: 10; size: few; CDR3: SAGTEQETQY
V: TRBV7-9; length: 12; size: many; CDR3: ASSLVGVTDTQY
V: TRBV7-2; length: 9; size: many; CDR3: ASSARTEQF
V: TRBV12-3/TRBV12-4; length: 11; size: many; CDR3: ASSFWDRRGYT
V: TRBV20-1; length: 13; size: few; CDR3: SAREPGPITGELF
V: TRBV12-3/TRBV12-4; length: 15; size: NA; CDR3: AFRGLARGRTYNEQF
V: TRBV12-3/TRBV12-4; length: 12; size: NA; CDR3: ASSLSTGSQPQH
V: TRBV20-1; length: 13; size: many; CDR3: SARDPAGSTDTQY
V: TRBV5-5; length: 13; size: few; CDR3: ASSLPRTGQETQY
V: TRBV20-1; length: 12; size: many; CDR3: SARGTSGSYEQY
V: TRBV29-1; length: 10; size: few; CDR3: SVEDGGYGYT
V: TRBV6-1; length: 11; size: many; CDR3: ASSIGGWETQY
V: TRBV7-2; length: 12; size: NA; CDR3: ASSPEPLAGGGI
V: TRBV20-1; length: 16; size: few; CDR3: SASPRAGTSSISYEQY
V: TRBV7-9; length: 15; size: few; CDR3: ASSLGGSGSSYNEQF
V: TRBV19; length: 18; size: NA; CDR3: ASSKPPRTSGRALPDTQY
V: TRBV5-1; length: 12; size: NA; CDR3: ASSLAGSPETQY
V: TRBV5-1; length: 13; size: few; CDR3: ASSETGTTTDTQY
V: TRBV18; length: 11; size: many; CDR3: ASSPSNSYEQY
V: TRBV4-3; length: 12; size: NA; CDR3: ASSGTGNTRELF
V: TRBV27; length: 14; size: many; CDR3: ASSPIVVTGTYEQY
V: TRBV20-1; length: 10; size: many; CDR3: SATGRIYEQY
V: TRBV20-1; length: 10; size: many; CDR3: SAGLAYNEQF
V: TRBV19; length: 12; size: NA; CDR3: ASSSVPSTDTQY
V: TRBV10-3; length: 15; size: few; CDR3: AISESRLLAGEVEQF